What follows are 27 T cell receptor beta chains derived from one specimen sequenced in a study of T cells in Graves' hyperthyroidism and ophthalmopathy. Authors of the study amplified TCR beta CDR3 regions from RNA transcripts. TCR CDR3 regions were first amplified by RT-PCR with HTBI primers. In TCRdb, the multiplex PCR reads were re-called with MiXCR into one record per CDR3 protein. The table includes about 350,000 distinct CDR3 sequences, approximately 14% detected once. Sequenced input: blood. These receptors came from a woman aged 40 to 50 with Graves' ophthalmopathy.

This clonotype occurred many times. The genes are TRBV12-3 or TRBV12-4 and TRBJ2-5, with TRBD1 matching over 8 bases. With V trimmed by 3 bases and J by 5 bases, 5 bases remained unmatched. This CDR3 is 14 amino acids long. Here the CDR3 reads CASSFPGGRETQYF. Here the CDR3 DNA reads TGTGCCAGCAGTTTCCCAGGGGGCCGGGAGACCCAGTACTTC.

This clonotype has just a few counts. This chain connects TRBV19 to TRBJ1-5, with no clear D. The CDR3 totals 16 residues. V was pared by 2 bases and J by 2 bases, with 13 bases between. The germline gives CDR1 LNHDA, CDR2 SQIVND (reference sequence). In DNA form, the CDR3 reads TGTGCCAGTAGTATATCACTCCCCGGGGGCAATCAGCCCCAGCATTTT. It codes for CASSISLPGGNQPQHF. The whole variable domain, filled in from reference TRBV19 and TRBJ1-5, reads DGGITQSPKYLFRKEGQNVTLSCEQNLNHDAMYWYRQDPGQGLRLIYYSQIVNDFQKGDIAEGYSVSREKKESFPLTVTSAQKNPTAFYLCASSISLPGGNQPQHFGDGTRLSIL.

This clonotype was seen many times. This rearrangement joins TRBV7-2 to TRBJ1-5, with 7 bases aligning to TRBD1. V shed 2 bases and J 10 bases; nucleotides not matched to a gene: 8. In germline, CDR1 is SGHTA, CDR2 FQGNSA. The CDR3 spans 14 residues. DNA of the CDR3: TGTGCCAGCAGCTTAACACAGGGGATTTACCCCCAGCATTTT. Its protein product is CASSLTQGIYPQHF.

This clonotype came up many times. V is TRBV12-3 or TRBV12-4 and J is TRBJ1-1; D is undetermined. The V and J ends lost 9 bases and 0 bases respectively, with 11 bases between them. The CDR3 covers 13 residues. CDR3 in DNA: TGTGCCAGTGGGTTGCACTTGAACACTGAAGCTTTCTTT. Encoded protein: CASGLHLNTEAFF.

The table lists this clonotype with a few counts. The chain carries TRBV29-1 and TRBJ1-1; no firm D call. Trimming took 0 bases from V and 3 from J, leaving 14 bases between them. This CDR3 has 15 residues. The V gene's germline CDR1 is SQVTM and CDR2 ANQGSEA. CDR3 sequence: CSVEDAARRDTEAFF. The CDR3 DNA reads TGCAGCGTTGAAGACGCTGCCAGAAGGGACACTGAAGCTTTCTTT. The full variable domain, completed using reference TRBV29-1 and TRBJ1-1, is SAVISQKPSRDICQRGTSLTIQCQVDSQVTMMFWYRQQPGQSLTLIATANQGSEATYESGFVIDKFPISRPNLTFSTLTVSNMSPEDSSIYLCSVEDAARRDTEAFFGQGTRLTVV.

This clonotype was detected many times. This chain joins TRBV24-1 and TRBJ2-1; TRBD2 is a possible D gene (5 bases). Germline V gene sequence: CDR1 KGHDR, CDR2 SFDVKD. The V end was cut by 7 bases, the J end by 7 bases, with 13 bases between. This CDR3 has 13 amino acids. DNA of the CDR3: TGTGCCACCAGGGACTGGAACCTTAATGAGCAGTTCTTC. This translates into CATRDWNLNEQFF.

This clonotype has ten or more counts. The CDR3 coding sequence is TGTGCCAGTAGTATCCCCGGGAGATACGAGCAGTACTTC. Translated: CASSIPGRYEQYF. The V gene is TRBV19, the J gene TRBJ2-7, with D perhaps TRBD2 (6 bases). From germline, CDR1 is LNHDA and CDR2 SQIVND (reference sequence). This CDR3 is built from 13 residues. Between the trimmed V and J ends, which lost 3 bases and 4 bases, there was a span of 10 bases.

This clonotype was counted ten times or more. The chain links TRBV9 to TRBJ2-7; 8 nucleotides align to TRBD2. Germline V CDR1 and CDR2: SGDLS, YYNGEE. The V and J ends lost 4 bases and 0 bases, in that order; junction bases with no gene match: 9. The CDR3 is 16 residues long. CDR3 sequence (DNA): TGTGCCAGCAGCCCCGATAGCGGGACCCTCTCCTACGAGCAGTACTTC. It yields the protein CASSPDSGTLSYEQYF.

This rearrangement joins TRBV30 to TRBJ1-4; TRBD1 might be the D (5 bases). CDR3 length: 17 amino acids. Per germline, CDR1 GTSNPN and CDR2 SVGIG (reference sequence). V dropped 0 bases and J dropped 4 bases, with 18 bases sitting between them. Written as DNA, the CDR3 is TGTGCCTGGAGTGTTGCGGGGGTGAGGACATATAATGAAAAACTGTTTTTT. Translation gives CAWSVAGVRTYNEKLFF.

Many counts were recorded for this clonotype. Here the CDR3 reads CASSLNQGVHGYTF. CDR3 nucleotides: TGTGCCAGCAGTTTAAATCAGGGGGTCCATGGCTACACCTTC. The chain is built from TRBV28 and TRBJ1-2, with TRBD1 identical over 7 bases. The V gene's germline CDR1 is MDHEN and CDR2 SYDVKM. The CDR3 extends over 14 amino acids. V lost 2 bases, J lost 6 bases, and 6 bases stayed unmatched.

This rearrangement joins TRBV20-1 to TRBJ2-3, with 8 bases fitting TRBD2. This CDR3 has 16 amino acids. Per the germline V gene, CDR1 is DFQATT and CDR2 is SNEGSKA (reference sequence). Trimming removed 3 bases from V and 4 bases from J; junction bases left unmatched: 12. The CDR3 bases are TGCAGTGCTAGGGGACCCTCCGGGACTAGGGCAGATACGCAGTATTTT. Its translation is CSARGPSGTRADTQYF.

There are a few counts of this clonotype. The CDR3 protein is CAISGVGYEQYF. DNA for the CDR3: TGTGCCATCAGTGGAGTTGGCTACGAGCAGTACTTC. V usage is TRBV10-3 and J usage is TRBJ2-7; D gene uncertain. Germline V gene lookup returns CDR1 ENHRY and CDR2 SYGVKD. This CDR3 has 12 residues. V dropped 4 bases and J dropped 3 bases, with 7 bases sitting between them.

This clonotype was seen many times. The rearrangement links TRBV6-1 to TRBJ2-5; no clear D. The CDR3 totals 13 residues. Trimming removed 3 bases at V and 4 bases at J, with 9 bases between. Germline values: CDR1 MNHNS, CDR2 SASEGT. This chain's CDR3 is CASSEWLGETQYF. CDR3 in DNA: TGTGCCAGCAGTGAGTGGTTGGGAGAGACCCAGTACTTC.

This clonotype was counted ten times or more. This chain links TRBV29-1 with TRBJ2-5; no clear D. CDR3 length equals 12 residues. V gave up 6 bases and J gave up 3 bases, with 11 bases separating them. Germline V gene sequence: CDR1 SQVTM, CDR2 ANQGSEA. DNA of the CDR3: TGCAGCGTAGATCGCCGAGAAGAGACCCAGTACTTC. Encoded protein: CSVDRREETQYF. The variable domain in full, completed from reference TRBV29-1 and TRBJ2-5, reads SAVISQKPSRDICQRGTSLTIQCQVDSQVTMMFWYRQQPGQSLTLIATANQGSEATYESGFVIDKFPISRPNLTFSTLTVSNMSPEDSSIYLCSVDRREETQYFGPGTRLLVL.

In this sample, this clonotype turned up a few times. This sequence joins TRBV2 and TRBJ2-3, with 10 bases lining up with TRBD2. Germline V gives CDR1 SNHLY, CDR2 FYNNEI. The V and J ends lost 9 bases and 8 bases, in that order; junction bases with no gene match: 11. This CDR3 comprises 14 residues. The CDR3 loop reads CASTIAGGLGTQYF. In DNA form, the CDR3 reads TGTGCCAGTACAATAGCGGGGGGCCTCGGTACGCAGTATTTT.

This clonotype was counted many times. This chain uses TRBV5-1 with TRBJ2-1; D is uncertain. This CDR3 contains 15 residues. The ends were cut back, 4 bases at V and 0 bases at J, with 11 bases in the middle. Germline CDR1 reads SGHRS; CDR2 reads YFSETQ. The CDR3 loop reads CASSDGRTSYNEQFF. CDR3 coding DNA: TGCGCCAGCAGCGACGGCAGGACCTCCTACAATGAGCAGTTCTTC.

This clonotype was seen at least ten times. The V call is TRBV6-1, the J call TRBJ2-7; D possibly corresponds to TRBD2 (6 bases). CDR3 length: 14 amino acids. CDR1 MNHNS and CDR2 SASEGT come from the germline V gene. V gave up 4 bases and J gave up 3 bases, with 13 bases separating them. CDR3 amino acids: CASSAYPGVYEQYF. The CDR3 bases are TGTGCCAGCAGTGCGTACCCGGGGGTCTACGAGCAGTACTTC.

This clonotype has at least ten counts. This chain links TRBV6-1 with TRBJ2-5; 11 bases match TRBD2. This CDR3 region has 14 residues. CDR1 and CDR2 from the germline V gene are MNHNS and SASEGT. The trim removed 4 bases at V and 2 bases at J, leaving 0 bases unmatched. DNA of the CDR3: TGTGCCAGCAGTGGACTAGCGGGACAAGAGACCCAGTACTTC. This encodes CASSGLAGQETQYF.

This clonotype occurred many times. The genes are TRBV27 and TRBJ2-1; unclear D gene. CDR3 length: 13 amino acids. Germline V gene data show CDR1 as MNHEY and CDR2 as SMNVEV (reference sequence). V lost 6 bases to trimming and J lost 2 bases, with 8 bases between them. CDR3 amino acids: CASRPGAYNEQFF. DNA for the CDR3: TGTGCCAGCAGGCCGGGTGCCTACAATGAGCAGTTCTTC.

The chain carries TRBV18 and TRBJ2-5, with D perhaps matching TRBD1 (6 bases). V was shortened by 5 bases and J by 1 base, with 17 bases between the two germline ends. The CDR3 loop spans 16 amino acids. The germline CDR1 and CDR2 sequences are KGHSH and LQKENI. The CDR3 loop is CASSSALQDSQETQYF. The DNA of the CDR3 is TGTGCCAGCTCATCGGCCCTACAGGACAGCCAAGAGACCCAGTACTTC.

This clonotype was observed a handful of times. The chain combines TRBV19 with TRBJ2-7; 7 bases agree with TRBD2. The germline CDR1 and CDR2 sequences are LNHDA and SQIVND (reference sequence). The CDR3 totals 14 residues. Losses at the gene ends were 5 bases for V and 2 bases for J; bases not matched to a gene: 6. The chain's CDR3 is CASSSAGPTYEQYF. Written as DNA, the CDR3 is TGTGCCAGTAGTTCAGCGGGACCTACCTACGAGCAGTACTTC.

This clonotype has ten or more counts. V and J are TRBV10-2 and TRBJ2-5; TRBD1 agrees at 12 bases. The CDR3 loop spans 15 amino acids. Germline V CDR1 and CDR2: WSHSY, SAAADI. V shed 10 bases, J shed 4 bases, and the junction held 10 bases outside the gene matches. DNA for the CDR3: TGCGCCAACGATAGGGGACAGGGGGCTGGAGAGACCCAGTACTTC. Translation gives CANDRGQGAGETQYF.

Ten or more counts support this clonotype. The chain carries TRBV6-1 and TRBJ2-7; TRBD2 agrees at 9 bases. Per germline, CDR1 MNHNS and CDR2 SASEGT. V was clipped by 7 bases and J by 4 bases; unmatched bases: 8. The CDR3 covers 14 residues. The CDR3 nucleotides read TGTGCCAGCAACCCGACTAGCGGCGCTTACGAGCAGTACTTC. Encoded protein: CASNPTSGAYEQYF.

There are a few counts of this clonotype. The V gene is TRBV7-9, the J gene TRBJ2-5, with 12 bases matching TRBD2. The V segment lost 0 bases and the J segment 2 bases; nucleotides outside the gene matches: 7. The CDR3 covers 18 residues. Germline values: CDR1 SEHNR, CDR2 FQNEAQ (reference sequence). The DNA for the CDR3 is TGTGCCAGCAGCTTAGCGGAGATAGGACTAGCGGGACAAGAGACCCAGTACTTC. Translating it yields CASSLAEIGLAGQETQYF.

This clonotype has just a few counts. The rearrangement joins TRBV7-2 to TRBJ1-2; a weak D match, TRBD1 (6 bases). CDR1 is SGHTA, CDR2 FQGNSA, per germline. V dropped 1 base and J dropped 9 bases, with 12 bases sitting between them. The CDR3 contains 13 residues. The CDR3 loop is CASSLDQGKRYTF. For the CDR3, the DNA is TGTGCCAGCAGCTTAGACCAGGGGAAACGCTACACCTTC.

The sample holds many counts of this clonotype. The V call is TRBV6-2 or TRBV6-3, the J call TRBJ2-7, with D tentatively TRBD2 (6 bases). V was shortened by 5 bases and J by 1 base, with 15 bases between the two germline ends. This CDR3 has 15 amino acids. Germline CDR1 MNHEY, CDR2 SVGEGT. The chain's CDR3 is CASSGTLAGSYEQYF. The CDR3 DNA sequence: TGTGCCAGCAGTGGGACTCTTGCCGGGTCCTACGAGCAGTACTTC.

The chain has TRBV27 and TRBJ2-1; TRBD1 matches 7 bases. The junction had 7 bases not matched to a gene; V was cut back by 5 bases and J by 9 bases. CDR3 length: 13 residues. Germline CDR1 and CDR2: MNHEY and SMNVEV (reference sequence). In DNA form, the CDR3 reads TGTGCCAGCAGTGAAAAGACAGGGCCTGAGCAGTTCTTC. Protein sequence: CASSEKTGPEQFF.